Below, 13 T cell receptor beta chains from the same sample are listed, as sequenced in a study of beta chain features in type 1 diabetes. Broader study findings: Shorter TCRB CDR3s, moderately but significantly so, were found in Type 1 diabetes patients in all four CD4+ subsets.

Antigens of these TCRs are unknown. Expressed TCRB transcripts were sequenced after all isolated RNA was converted to cDNA. Some clones are missing from TCRdb's copy, which holds only in-frame ones; the method was immunoSEQ multiplex PCR. The data hold over 300,000 clones, with around 9.7% observed a single time. Sequencing was performed on central memory CD4+ T cells from blood. The receptors stem from a man aged 25 to 45 with type 1 diabetes.

This clone was found many times. In the same sample, other DNA sequences code for this CDR3. This chain joins TRBV19 and TRBJ1-4; D not certain. The V and J ends lost 7 bases and 3 bases respectively, with 9 bases between them. This CDR3 is built from 13 residues. Germline CDR1 reads LNHDA; CDR2 reads SQIVND (reference sequence). The CDR3: CASTPDSNEKLFF. CDR3 DNA sequence: TGTGCCAGTACTCCGGACTCTAATGAAAAACTGTTTTTT.

CDR3 DNA: TGCGCCAGCAGCTTATTGGACAGTTCAAACACCGGGGAGCTGTTTTTT. It codes for CASSLLDSSNTGELFF. This chain uses TRBV5-1 with TRBJ2-2, with D maybe TRBD1 (6 bases). Trimming removed 2 bases at V and 2 bases at J, with 13 bases between. Germline CDR1 and CDR2: SGHRS and YFSETQ. This CDR3 has 16 amino acids.

The chain links TRBV28 to TRBJ2-7; 7 bases align to TRBD2. The CDR3 sequence is 14 residues long. J was trimmed by 3 bases and V by 3 bases; bases with no gene match: 5. The germline gives CDR1 MDHEN, CDR2 SYDVKM. CDR3 sequence (DNA): TGTGCCAGCAGTTTGGGAGGGTCTAACTACGAGCAGTACTTC. Encoded protein: CASSLGGSNYEQYF.

In regard to this clone: The junction differs from germline at one of its ends, possibly a read error. The chain is built from TRBV28 and TRBJ2-2; 7 bases are shared with TRBD1. Germline-derived CDR1 and CDR2 are MDHEN and SYDVKM. This CDR3 region has 11 residues. CDR3 loop: CASSLDRVKDF. The CDR3 DNA sequence: TGTGCCAGCAGTCTAGACAGGGTCAAAGATTTT.

This clone was detected only a few times. The chain links TRBV4-3 to TRBJ2-5; TRBD2 agrees at 7 bases. Unmatched junction bases numbered 11, after V lost 3 bases and J lost 1 base. This CDR3 region has 17 residues. Germline V lookup: CDR1 LGHNA, CDR2 YSLEER. The CDR3 region is CASSQDAGTTLQETQYF. CDR3 DNA: TGCGCCAGCAGCCAGGATGCCGGGACTACCCTCCAAGAGACCCAGTACTTC.

This chain links TRBV14 with TRBJ2-5, with D possibly matching TRBD2 (6 bases). This CDR3 region has 16 residues. Germline V gives CDR1 SGHDN, CDR2 FVKESK. Trimming shortened V by 1 base and J by 5 bases, and 17 bases separated the two germline ends. DNA of the CDR3: TGTGCCAGCAGCCAAGGATGGGTTGGGCTAGCGGAGACCCAGTACTTC. Protein sequence: CASSQGWVGLAETQYF.

The J gene is TRBJ2-3, the V gene TRBV6-5; possible D gene TRBD2, 5 bases. The CDR3 loop spans 15 amino acids. The V end lost 8 bases, the J end lost 3 bases, and 18 bases lay between the germline ends. CDR1 is MNHEY, CDR2 SVGAGI, per germline. The CDR3 spells CASRQLTSGTDTQYF. CDR3 coding DNA: TGTGCCAGCCGTCAACTCACGTCGGGAACAGATACGCAGTATTTT.

This clone was seen more than once but under ten times. The chain has TRBV7-2 and TRBJ2-7; 7 bases match TRBD1. Germline lookup yields CDR1 SGHTA and CDR2 FQGNSA. The trim removed 3 bases at V and 5 bases at J, leaving 4 bases unmatched. This CDR3 is 13 amino acids long. DNA of the CDR3: TGTGCCAGCAGCTTGAACACAGGGGACGAGCAGTACTTC. This sequence encodes CASSLNTGDEQYF. Looking up the rest from reference TRBV7-2 and TRBJ2-7 gives the full variable domain: GAGVSQSPSNKVTEKGKDVELRCDPISGHTALYWYRQSLGQGLEFLIYFQGNSAPDKSGLPSDRFSAERTGGSVSTLTIQRTQQEDSAVYLCASSLNTGDEQYFGPGTRLTVT.

The gene calls are TRBV2 and TRBJ2-2; D unresolved. This CDR3 is built from 12 residues. Germline V gives CDR1 SNHLY, CDR2 FYNNEI. Trimming left V 4 bases short and J 8 bases short, with 8 bases between. The CDR3 DNA sequence: TGTGCCAGCAGTGTCAAGGTGGGGGAGCTGTTTTTT. Protein product: CASSVKVGELFF.

The chain links TRBV7-9 to TRBJ2-2; tentative D call: TRBD1 (6 bases). V dropped 4 bases and J dropped 0 bases, with 9 bases sitting between them. CDR3 length equals 15 residues. CDR1 and CDR2 from the germline V gene are SEHNR and FQNEAQ (reference sequence). The CDR3 sequence: CASSSRGTNTGELFF. The CDR3 DNA reads TGTGCCAGCAGCTCAAGGGGGACGAACACCGGGGAGCTGTTTTTT.

Only a few counts were recorded for this clone. This chain connects TRBV5-6 to TRBJ1-1, with unresolved D. The CDR3 is made up of 12 amino acids. CDR1 and CDR2 (germline): SGHDT, YYEEEE. Trimming shortened V by 4 bases and J by 5 bases, and 9 bases separated the two germline ends. The DNA of the CDR3 is TGTGCCAGCAGCCCGGGCGGGACTGAAGCTTTCTTT. Translated: CASSPGGTEAFF.

The sample holds a few counts of this clone. The chain employs TRBV6-1 and TRBJ1-1, with D uncertain. The V end lost 5 bases, the J end lost 0 bases, and 7 bases lay between the germline ends. Looked up from germline, CDR1 is MNHNS and CDR2 is SASEGT. The length of the CDR3 is 13 residues. The CDR3 nucleotides read TGTGCCAGCAGTTCCAACATGAACACTGAAGCTTTCTTT. This sequence encodes CASSSNMNTEAFF.

The chain couples TRBV13 to TRBJ2-2, with D unresolved. CDR1 is PRHDT and CDR2 is FYEKMQ in the germline V gene (reference sequence). V lost 6 bases to trimming and J lost 13 bases, with 12 bases between them. The CDR3 extends over 11 amino acids. The DNA for the CDR3 is TGTGCCAGCAGTCTACACGGTGGGCTGTTTTTT. This translates into CASSLHGGLFF. The full variable domain, rest sourced from reference TRBV13 and TRBJ2-2, is AAGVIQSPRHLIKEKRETATLKCYPIPRHDTVYWYQQGPGQDPQFLISFYEKMQSDKGSIPDRFSAQQFSDYHSELNMSSLELGDSALYFCASSLHGGLFFGEGSRLTVL.